This T cell receptor beta chain was captured by sequencing in a study of identical twins. The study's findings and limits: Shared out-of-frame alpha sequences (those common to twins) showed excess low generation probability.

CDR3 length equals 14 residues. The junction had 5 bases not matched to a gene; V was cut back by 3 bases and J by 0 bases. Germline V CDR1 and CDR2: DFQATT, SNEGSKA (reference sequence). cDNA molecules carried unique molecular identifiers, and template switching added a universal primer site. TCRdb itself ran the 5' RACE reads through MiXCR, one entry per CDR3 protein. The sample holds fewer than 900,000 distinct CDR3 sequences, 18% seen once. A few counts support this clonotype. As yet, its antigen is unknown. This sample was also put to use in a study of T cells expressing NK-cell markers. That report notes: In a group of 5 or 6 donors, dominant NKG2C+ clonotypes represented about 1.0-7.0% of CD8+ T cells. Where a handful of donors were concerned, these clonotypes also led the CD3+CD56-NKG2C+ fraction.

The sequenced material came from PBMCs. This chain joins TRBV20-1 and TRBJ2-7, with TRBD2 matching 7 bases. This receptor was identified in a woman aged 18-29 years in good health. The CDR3: CSASPAGVSYEQYF. CDR3 nucleotide sequence: TGCAGTGCTAGCCCTGCGGGGGTCTCCTACGAGCAGTACTTC.